This entry lists 22 T cell receptor beta chains sequenced from one sample in a study of blood T cell repertoires in COVID-19. Sequencing used immunoSEQ multiplex PCR; TCRdb keeps in-frame clones, though not all of them. The sample gives a few hundred thousand clones, roughly nine tenths of which show up once; roughly 6.7% is in the top ten. The sample taken for sequencing was peripheral blood. These receptor sequences come from a man in his late teens or twenties who had recovered from COVID-19.

V usage is TRBV5-4 and J usage is TRBJ2-7; D possibly corresponds to TRBD1 (6 bases). The CDR3 spans 15 residues. V gave up 4 bases and J gave up 6 bases, with 20 bases separating them. Per germline, CDR1 SGHNT and CDR2 YYREEE (reference sequence). Here the CDR3 DNA reads TGTGCCAGCAGCCCACTGACAGGCTACTCTTCCGAGCAGTACTTC. It codes for CASSPLTGYSSEQYF.

This chain connects TRBV7-2 to TRBJ2-3, with 11 bases matching TRBD2. Losses at the gene ends were 2 bases for V and 0 bases for J; bases not matched to a gene: 7. CDR3 length: 18 amino acids. The V gene's germline CDR1 is SGHTA and CDR2 FQGNSA. The CDR3 region is CASSLTLAGGLSTDTQYF. The CDR3 nucleotides read TGTGCCAGCAGCTTAACTCTAGCGGGGGGACTAAGCACAGATACGCAGTATTTT. Complete variable domain (other parts from reference TRBV7-2 and TRBJ2-3): GAGVSQSPSNKVTEKGKDVELRCDPISGHTALYWYRQSLGQGLEFLIYFQGNSAPDKSGLPSDRFSAERTGGSVSTLTIQRTQQEDSAVYLCASSLTLAGGLSTDTQYFGPGTRLTVL.

The V call is TRBV3-1 (or the pseudogene TRBV3-2), the J call TRBJ2-2; 16 nucleotides agree with TRBD2. V was pared by 4 bases and J by 6 bases, with 5 bases of the junction left unmatched. The germline V gene has CDR1 LGHDT and CDR2 YNNKEL (reference sequence). This CDR3 comprises 17 residues. The DNA for the CDR3 is TGTGCCAGCAGCCGGGGGACTAGCGGGAGGGCCGCCGGGGAGCTGTTTTTT. The encoded protein is CASSRGTSGRAAGELFF.

The sample holds one count of this clone. This chain links TRBV5-8 with TRBJ2-7; TRBD2 agrees at 8 bases. This CDR3 spans 15 amino acids. The germline V gene encodes CDR1 SGHTS and CDR2 YDEGEE. Trimming took 3 bases from V and 3 from J; bases not matched to a gene: 8. The CDR3 loop is CASSYSGTKGYEQYF. The CDR3 DNA reads as TGTGCCAGCAGCTATAGCGGGACAAAGGGCTACGAGCAGTACTTC.

The chain carries TRBV15 and TRBJ1-2; D not resolved. CDR1 is LNHNV, CDR2 YYDKDF, per germline (reference sequence). Trimming shortened V by 5 bases and J by 2 bases, and 15 bases separated the two germline ends. The CDR3 has 15 residues. This chain's CDR3 is CATSPPRGLNYGYTF. CDR3 coding DNA: TGTGCCACCAGCCCCCCTCGAGGACTAAACTATGGCTACACCTTC. The variable domain in full, completed from reference TRBV15 and TRBJ1-2, reads DAMVIQNPRYQVTQFGKPVTLSCSQTLNHNVMYWYQQKSSQAPKLLFHYYDKDFNNEADTPDNFQSRRPNTSFCFLDIRSPGLGDTAMYLCATSPPRGLNYGYTFGSGTRLTVV.

The gene calls are TRBV29-1 and TRBJ2-1; 9 bases agree with TRBD2. The CDR3 runs 13 residues. Germline CDR1 reads SQVTM; CDR2 reads ANQGSEA. Trimming at V came to 6 bases and at J to 8 bases, leaving 8 bases not matched to a gene. The CDR3 bases are TGCAGCGTACCCGGGACTAGCCTCGATGAGCAGTTCTTC. It translates to CSVPGTSLDEQFF.

The V gene is TRBV13, the J gene TRBJ1-4; D might be TRBD1 (5 bases). V shed 6 bases and J shed 8 bases, with 16 bases lying between them. Germline values: CDR1 PRHDT, CDR2 FYEKMQ (reference sequence). The CDR3 contains 14 residues. The CDR3 DNA reads as TGTGCCAGCAGGGAAACAGGAATCAGCGAAAAACTGTTTTTT. It specifies CASRETGISEKLFF.

The chain combines TRBV10-3 with TRBJ2-3, with TRBD2 matching over 7 bases. CDR3 length equals 15 residues. The germline V gene has CDR1 ENHRY and CDR2 SYGVKD. The V segment lost 5 bases and the J segment 2 bases; nucleotides outside the gene matches: 7. The CDR3 DNA follows: TGTGCCATCAGTTGGGAGGGGCTTCCCACAGATACGCAGTATTTT. Protein product: CAISWEGLPTDTQYF.

The chain is built from TRBV10-1 and TRBJ2-3, with 7 bases fitting TRBD2. The CDR3 consists of 14 residues. With 5 bases clipped from V and 0 bases from J, the junction kept 2 bases outside the gene matches. Germline V gene lookup returns CDR1 WNHNN and CDR2 SYGVQD (reference sequence). The CDR3 sequence is CASSQRGSTDTQYF. As DNA, the CDR3 is TGCGCCAGCAGTCAGCGGGGCAGCACAGATACGCAGTATTTT.

The V and J genes are TRBV5-1 and TRBJ1-1; no clear D gene. CDR1 and CDR2 (germline): SGHRS, YFSETQ. The CDR3 is 13 amino acids. Trimming took 2 bases from V and 5 from J, leaving 10 bases between them. CDR3 in DNA: TGCGCCAGCAGCTTCGGAGGGAAAACTGAAGCTTTCTTT. Its protein is CASSFGGKTEAFF.

In the case of this clone: This sample includes further DNA sequences coding for the same CDR3. The chain links TRBV6-5 to TRBJ1-1, with D unclear. The ends were cut back, 0 bases at V and 3 bases at J, with 5 bases in the middle. The CDR3 contains 13 residues. In germline, CDR1 is MNHEY, CDR2 SVGAGI. CDR3 in DNA: TGTGCCAGCAGTTACTCGGGCTACACTGAAGCTTTCTTT. This gives the protein CASSYSGYTEAFF.

V is TRBV2 and J is TRBJ1-5; a possible D gene is TRBD1 (5 bases). Germline values: CDR1 SNHLY, CDR2 FYNNEI. Trimming took 2 bases from V and 5 from J, leaving 10 bases between them. The CDR3 totals 14 residues. The CDR3, as DNA: TGTGCCAGCAGTGAACAAAGGGGCGATCAGCCCCAGCATTTT. This translates into CASSEQRGDQPQHF.

The rearrangement uses TRBV2 and TRBJ1-4; D possibly corresponds to TRBD1 (5 bases). Germline CDR1 SNHLY, CDR2 FYNNEI. Trimming removed 8 bases from V and 4 bases from J, with 17 bases in between. The CDR3 is 15 residues long. In DNA, the CDR3 is TGTGCCAGCGGAAAAACAGGATTGGGTAATGAAAAACTGTTTTTT. This sequence encodes CASGKTGLGNEKLFF.

This sequence joins TRBV15 and TRBJ1-5, with D unresolved. This CDR3 contains 17 residues. Germline V CDR1 and CDR2: LNHNV, YYDKDF (reference sequence). The ends were cut back, 5 bases at V and 2 bases at J, with 19 bases in the middle. Here the CDR3 DNA reads TGTGCCACCAGCGGAGGCGGGGTTTACGCCGGCAATCAGCCCCAGCATTTT. Translating gives CATSGGGVYAGNQPQHF.

V and J are TRBV7-2 and TRBJ2-5; 9 nucleotides match TRBD2. The germline gives CDR1 SGHTA, CDR2 FQGNSA. The CDR3 totals 16 residues. Trimming removed 0 bases from V and 7 bases from J; junction bases left unmatched: 9. Written as DNA, the CDR3 is TGTGCCAGCAGCTTAGCGGTAGGGCCAGCGGGGGGGACCCAGTACTTC. This sequence encodes CASSLAVGPAGGTQYF.

This chain uses TRBV7-9 with TRBJ2-7, with 9 bases fitting TRBD1. The V and J ends lost 4 bases and 5 bases, in that order; junction bases with no gene match: 9. The CDR3 covers 15 residues. From germline, CDR1 is SEHNR and CDR2 FQNEAQ (reference sequence). CDR3 sequence reads: CASSSGQGRSHEQYF. CDR3 in DNA: TGTGCCAGCAGCTCCGGACAGGGGAGGAGCCACGAGCAGTACTTC.

This chain connects TRBV6-1 to TRBJ1-5, with TRBD1 matching 9 bases. Germline trimming cut 2 bases from V and 9 bases from J; bases unmatched to any gene: 5. Germline V gene sequence: CDR1 MNHNS, CDR2 SASEGT. This CDR3 has 14 amino acids. CDR3 bases: TGTGCCAGCAGTGAAACGGGACAGGGAGGGCCCCAGCATTTT. Amino acids: CASSETGQGGPQHF.

The CDR3 here is CASRTPNTGELFF. CDR3 sequence (DNA): TGTGCCAGCAGAACACCGAACACCGGGGAGCTGTTTTTT. The chain has TRBV27 and TRBJ2-2; no reliable D call. Trimming removed 6 bases from V and 0 bases from J, with 5 bases in between. In germline, CDR1 is MNHEY, CDR2 SMNVEV (reference sequence). CDR3 length equals 13 residues.

The rearrangement uses TRBV4-3 and TRBJ2-1, with D unclear. The germline gives CDR1 LGHNA, CDR2 YSLEER. CDR3 length: 13 amino acids. Trimming took 2 bases from V and 9 from J, leaving 11 bases between them. The CDR3 region has the DNA TGCGCCAGCAGCCAACACCCCACAACTGAGCAGTTCTTC. Translated: CASSQHPTTEQFF.

This clone was seen a handful of times. This chain connects TRBV7-2 to TRBJ1-2; 8 positions match TRBD1. Germline-derived CDR1 and CDR2 are SGHTA and FQGNSA. CDR3 length equals 14 residues. The V segment lost 8 bases and the J segment 6 bases; nucleotides outside the gene matches: 11. CDR3 loop: CASSSPTGVHGYTF. The CDR3 nucleotides read TGTGCCAGCTCATCCCCGACAGGGGTCCATGGCTACACCTTC.

V and J are TRBV19 and TRBJ1-1, with D hard to call. This CDR3 comprises 16 residues. The germline CDR1 and CDR2 sequences are LNHDA and SQIVND (reference sequence). V lost 3 bases and J lost 6, with 20 bases in between. DNA for the CDR3: TGTGCCAGTAGTATCGCCCCCCAACTGGTACTCGCTGAAGCTTTCTTT. Protein: CASSIAPQLVLAEAFF.

The chain recombines TRBV13 with TRBJ1-4; no clear D. Germline values: CDR1 PRHDT, CDR2 FYEKMQ (reference sequence). This CDR3 is built from 13 residues. V was trimmed by 7 bases and J by 4 bases, leaving 10 bases between them. The CDR3 DNA follows: TGTGCCAGCAATGGGCAGAGTAATGAAAAACTGTTTTTT. As protein: CASNGQSNEKLFF.